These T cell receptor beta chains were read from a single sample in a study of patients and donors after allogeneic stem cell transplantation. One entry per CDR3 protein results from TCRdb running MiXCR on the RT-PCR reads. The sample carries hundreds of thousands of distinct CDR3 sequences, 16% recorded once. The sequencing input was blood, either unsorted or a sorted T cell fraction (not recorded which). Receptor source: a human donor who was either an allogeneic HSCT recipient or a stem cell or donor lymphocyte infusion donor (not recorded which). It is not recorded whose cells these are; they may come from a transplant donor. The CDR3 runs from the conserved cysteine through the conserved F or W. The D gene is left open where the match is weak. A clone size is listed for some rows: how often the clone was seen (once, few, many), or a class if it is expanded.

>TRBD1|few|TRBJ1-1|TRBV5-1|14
CASSIQGANTEAFF
TGCGCCAGCAGCATACAGGGGGCGAACACTGAAGCTTTCTTT
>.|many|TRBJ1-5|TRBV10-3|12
CAISEGDQPQHF
TGTGCCATCAGTGAAGGTGATCAGCCCCAGCATTTT
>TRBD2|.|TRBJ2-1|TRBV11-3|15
CASSVTSGNYNEQFF
TGTGCCAGCAGCGTAACTAGCGGGAACTACAATGAGCAGTTCTTC
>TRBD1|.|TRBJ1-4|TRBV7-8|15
CASRLGQGPNEKLFF
TGTGCCAGCAGACTAGGACAGGGGCCCAATGAAAAACTGTTTTTT
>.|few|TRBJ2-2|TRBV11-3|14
CASSFAGRTGELFF
TGTGCCAGCAGCTTCGCAGGGCGCACCGGGGAGCTGTTTTTT
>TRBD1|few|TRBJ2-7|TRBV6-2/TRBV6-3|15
CASSYGDRGLYEQYF
TGTGCCAGCAGTTACGGGGACAGGGGACTTTACGAGCAGTACTTC
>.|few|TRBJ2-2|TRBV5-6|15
CASSPLVEKAGELFF
TGTGCCAGCAGCCCTCTAGTGGAGAAAGCCGGGGAGCTGTTTTTT
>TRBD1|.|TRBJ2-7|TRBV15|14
CATSSSGQYYEQYF
TGTGCCACCAGCAGTTCGGGACAGTACTACGAGCAGTACTTC
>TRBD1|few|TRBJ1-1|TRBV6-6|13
CAMDRGVNTEAFF
TGTGCCATGGACAGGGGGGTGAACACTGAAGCTTTCTTT
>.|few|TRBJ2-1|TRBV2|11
CASSPDRSYSF
TGTGCCAGCAGCCCAGACAGGTCTTATAGTTTC
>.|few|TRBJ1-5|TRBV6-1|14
CASSESSIHQPQHF
TGTGCCAGCAGTGAATCCTCCATCCATCAGCCCCAGCATTTT
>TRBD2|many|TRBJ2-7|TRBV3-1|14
CASSPGLAGYEQYF
TGTGCCAGCAGTCCCGGACTAGCGGGATATGAGCAGTACTTC
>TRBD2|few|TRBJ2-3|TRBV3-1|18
CASSQDWSSGPLPGTQYF
TGTGCCAGCAGCCAAGATTGGTCTAGCGGGCCTCTCCCGGGTACGCAGTATTTT
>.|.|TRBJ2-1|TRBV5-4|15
CASSVGTFGYNEQFF
TGTGCCAGCAGCGTGGGGACTTTCGGATACAATGAGCAGTTCTTC
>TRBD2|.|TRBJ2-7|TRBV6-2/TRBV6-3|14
CASTRAGGSYEQYF
TGTGCCAGCACCAGAGCGGGGGGATCCTACGAGCAGTACTTC
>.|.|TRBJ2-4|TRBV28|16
CASSSNDPPGKNIQYF
TGTGCCAGCAGTTCAAACGACCCGCCGGGCAAAAACATTCAGTACTTC
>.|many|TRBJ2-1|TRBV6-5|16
CASSYGLGDPYNEQFF
TGTGCCAGCAGTTACGGGCTCGGTGACCCCTACAATGAGCAGTTCTTC
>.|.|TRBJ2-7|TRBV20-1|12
CSATDASYEQYF
TGCAGTGCTACGGACGCATCCTACGAGCAGTACTTC
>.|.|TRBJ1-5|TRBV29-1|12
CSVGGDNQPQHF
TGCAGCGTAGGAGGGGACAATCAGCCCCAGCATTTT
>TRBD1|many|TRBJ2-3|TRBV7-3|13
CASSSTGVDTQYF
TGTGCCAGCAGCTCAACAGGGGTAGATACGCAGTATTTT
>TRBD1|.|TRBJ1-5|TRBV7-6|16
CASSLASRQGRQPQHF
TGTGCCAGCAGCTTAGCTTCCCGACAGGGACGTCAGCCCCAGCATTTT
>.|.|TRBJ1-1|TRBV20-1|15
CSAIKYGGMNTEAFF
TGCAGTGCTATCAAATACGGAGGAATGAACACTGAAGCTTTCTTT
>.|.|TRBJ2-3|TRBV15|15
CATRRDPGAGDTQYF
TGTGCCACCAGAAGAGACCCAGGGGCGGGAGATACGCAGTATTTT
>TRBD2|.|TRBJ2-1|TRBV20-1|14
CSATFPSGANEQFF
TGCAGTGCCACATTTCCTAGCGGAGCTAATGAGCAGTTCTTC
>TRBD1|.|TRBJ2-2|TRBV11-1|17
CASSAGTGVLPIGELFF
TGTGCCAGCAGCGCCGGGACAGGCGTTCTCCCGATCGGGGAGCTGTTTTTT
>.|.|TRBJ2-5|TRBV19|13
CASSIIGTETQYF
TGTGCCAGTAGTATTATAGGAACAGAGACCCAGTACTTC
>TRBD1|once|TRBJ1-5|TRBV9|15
CASSATGGSGQPQHF
TGTGCCAGCAGCGCAACAGGGGGCTCTGGTCAGCCCCAGCATTTT
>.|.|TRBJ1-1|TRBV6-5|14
CASSYGQGRTEAFF
TGTGCCAGCAGTTACGGGCAGGGAAGGACTGAAGCTTTCTTT
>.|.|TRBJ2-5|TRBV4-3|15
CASCQDLTEEETQYF
TGCGCCAGCTGCCAAGATCTGACAGAGGAAGAGACCCAGTACTTC
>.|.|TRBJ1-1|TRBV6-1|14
CASREFGGSAEAFF
TGTGCCAGCAGGGAGTTTGGAGGAAGCGCTGAAGCTTTCTTT
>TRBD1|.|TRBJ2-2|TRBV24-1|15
CATRTGQGDTGELFF
TGTGCCACCAGGACGGGACAGGGGGACACCGGGGAGCTGTTTTTT
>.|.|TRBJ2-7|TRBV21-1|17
CASSSNKGQGKGYEQYF
TGTGCCAGCAGCTCAAATAAAGGGCAGGGTAAGGGCTACGAGCAGTACTTC
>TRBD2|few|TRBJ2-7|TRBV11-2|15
CASSKGLAGGDEQYF
TGTGCCAGCAGCAAAGGACTAGCGGGAGGTGACGAGCAGTACTTC
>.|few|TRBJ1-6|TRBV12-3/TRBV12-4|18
CASSLGQVLSSYNSPLHF
TGTGCCAGCAGTTTGGGGCAGGTTCTTAGCTCCTATAATTCACCCCTCCACTTT
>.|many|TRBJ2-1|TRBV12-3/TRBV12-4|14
CASSFELGTNEQFF
TGTGCCAGCAGTTTCGAACTAGGTACGAATGAGCAGTTCTTC
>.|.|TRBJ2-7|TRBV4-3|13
CASSPTASYEQYF
TGCGCCAGCAGCCCAACAGCCTCCTACGAGCAGTACTTC
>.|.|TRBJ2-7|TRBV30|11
CAWSHGYEQYF
TGTGCCTGGAGCCACGGCTACGAGCAGTACTTC
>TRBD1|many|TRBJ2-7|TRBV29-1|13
CSVEGTGVYEQYF
TGCAGCGTTGAAGGGACAGGGGTCTACGAGCAGTACTTC
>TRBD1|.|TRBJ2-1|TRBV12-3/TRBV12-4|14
CASSIFTGGGEQFF
TGTGCCAGCAGTATCTTTACAGGGGGCGGAGAGCAGTTCTTC
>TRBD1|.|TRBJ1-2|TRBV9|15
CASSPRRGRDYGYTF
TGTGCCAGCAGCCCCCGCAGGGGGCGCGACTATGGCTACACCTTC
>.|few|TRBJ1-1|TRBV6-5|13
CASSYGTNTEAFF
TGTGCCAGCAGTTACGGGACGAACACTGAAGCTTTCTTT
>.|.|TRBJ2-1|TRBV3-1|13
CASSRQVYNEQFF
TGTGCCAGCAGCCGACAGGTCTACAATGAGCAGTTCTTC
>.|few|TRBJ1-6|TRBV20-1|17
CSARDQYRLPYNSPLHF
TGCAGTGCTAGAGATCAGTACAGGTTACCCTATAATTCACCCCTCCACTTT
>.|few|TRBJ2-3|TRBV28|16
CASKPGLLRSTDTQYF
TGTGCCAGCAAACCGGGACTCTTAAGGAGCACAGATACGCAGTATTTT
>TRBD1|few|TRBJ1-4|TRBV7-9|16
CASSLAPGGRNEKLFF
TGTGCCAGCAGCTTAGCGCCAGGGGGCAGAAATGAAAAACTGTTTTTT
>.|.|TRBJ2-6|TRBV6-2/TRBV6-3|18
CASSYSLPSFSGANVLTF
TGTGCCAGCAGTTACTCGCTCCCCAGCTTCTCTGGGGCCAACGTCCTGACTTTC
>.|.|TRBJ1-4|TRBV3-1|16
CASSLRRPGANEKLFF
TGTGCCAGCAGCCTTCGCAGACCCGGAGCTAATGAAAAACTGTTTTTT
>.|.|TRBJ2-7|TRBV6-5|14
CASSYKRTYNEQYF
TGTGCCAGCAGTTACAAGAGGACCTACAACGAGCAGTACTTC